A selection of T cell receptor beta chains follows, all from one sample in a study of blood T cell repertoires in COVID-19. TCRdb's copy holds only in-frame clones and misses some; the assay was immunoSEQ multiplex PCR. Among around 300,000 clones listed, 75% to 90% were seen once. The material sequenced was peripheral blood. The source is a man between 18 and 35 years old with active or convalescent COVID-19. CDR3s include the opening cysteine and the closing phenylalanine or tryptophan. The order of the fields is J gene, D gene, V gene, CDR3 protein. The D gene is left open where the match is weak.

>TRBJ2-5|TRBD2|TRBV5-1
CASSARLAGGLGETQYF
>TRBJ2-1|TRBD2|TRBV10-3
CAIGSSSGWNEQFF
>TRBJ1-1|TRBD1|TRBV27
CASSLKGAAPGGEAFF
>TRBJ1-2|TRBD1|TRBV18
CASSPADRGLGYTF
>TRBJ1-1|NA|TRBV6-2/TRBV6-3
CASSFLPAGNTEAFF
>TRBJ1-2|NA|TRBV1
CTSSQDAGLLVHGYTF
>TRBJ2-1|NA|TRBV28
CASSRGRGSDEQFF
>TRBJ1-4|NA|TRBV7-2
CASNTNSYQGEKLFF
>TRBJ2-2|TRBD2|TRBV6-4
CASSDGEGGGELFF
>TRBJ1-5|TRBD1|TRBV4-3
CASSQDRGQPQHF
>TRBJ2-7|TRBD2|TRBV4-1
CASSQAGTSLYEQYF
>TRBJ1-6|NA|TRBV5-1
CASSLAATGSGGPLHF
>TRBJ2-7|TRBD1|TRBV6-7
CASSYRGQRLNNYEQYF
>TRBJ2-7|TRBD1|TRBV27
CASSLLRGTETAYEQYF
>TRBJ1-4|NA|TRBV6-5
CAVLFRGFDEKLFF
>TRBJ1-5|TRBD1|TRBV5-1
CASSLGQGPSQPQHF
>TRBJ2-3|TRBD1|TRBV18
CASSRRDRSTDTQYF
>TRBJ1-4|TRBD1|TRBV5-4
CASSRTGGGEKLFF
>TRBJ2-5|TRBD2|TRBV28
CASIGGRAFETQYF
>TRBJ2-3|NA|TRBV5-1
CASSPGGLNTQYF
>TRBJ2-7|NA|TRBV4-1
CASSRSGDASYEQYF
>TRBJ1-1|NA|TRBV6-6
CATSLDRNTEAFF
>TRBJ2-3|NA|TRBV7-2
CASSLRPRGSTDTQYF
>TRBJ1-1|TRBD1|TRBV10-3
CAIADRALGDTEAFF
>TRBJ1-1|NA|TRBV6-5
CASFTPTGNTEAFF
>TRBJ2-3|TRBD2|TRBV4-3
CASSQDRLAGRSDTQYF
>TRBJ2-7|TRBD2|TRBV27
CASSPRGGPYEQYF
>TRBJ2-1|TRBD2|TRBV7-9
CASSSPIGEAGGLYEQFF
>TRBJ2-5|NA|TRBV12-5
CASARGGQQETQYF
>TRBJ2-7|TRBD1|TRBV7-9
CASSPMKGTGVEEQYF
>TRBJ2-1|TRBD1|TRBV27
CASTVPRTGYNEQFF
>TRBJ2-2|NA|TRBV28
CASSFPANTGELFF
>TRBJ2-1|TRBD1|TRBV5-1
CASSRGGANNEQFF
>TRBJ2-7|NA|TRBV4-1
CASSTRDGGYEQYF
>TRBJ1-4|NA|TRBV7-9
CASSSLDRTPEKLFF
>TRBJ1-6|NA|TRBV6-5
CASSPGNHNSPLHF
>TRBJ1-1|NA|TRBV6-2/TRBV6-3
CAGSRIDLPMNTEAFF
>TRBJ2-5|NA|TRBV15
CATSRDAGKETQYF
>TRBJ2-2|TRBD2|TRBV5-6
CASSFSTSGSLGGELFF
>TRBJ2-1|NA|TRBV9
CASSVMPGRNLDEQFF
>TRBJ2-1|NA|TRBV14
CASSQVGGEQFF
>TRBJ1-1|TRBD1|TRBV7-8
CASSSGDRPFLNTEAFF
>TRBJ2-5|TRBD2|TRBV6-2/TRBV6-3
CASSSPGGAQETQYF
>TRBJ2-5|NA|TRBV5-1
CASSYQGPPSPLETQYF
>TRBJ2-7|TRBD1|TRBV6-2/TRBV6-3
CASSYGDRAIYEQYF
>TRBJ1-2|TRBD1|TRBV28
CASSLGQNYGYTF
>TRBJ1-1|TRBD1|TRBV6-5
CASRRDRGYTEAFF
>TRBJ1-1|TRBD1|TRBV19
CASSIGPRGTEAFF
>TRBJ1-2|NA|TRBV6-6
CASPPRDKDYGYTF
>TRBJ1-4|NA|TRBV7-8
CASSLRQAATNEKLFF
>TRBJ2-3|TRBD2|TRBV27
CASSPITTSGAGTDTQYF
>TRBJ1-2|NA|TRBV19
CASSVQFLLGYTF
>TRBJ2-1|NA|TRBV6-5
CASSYSQGPLGEQFF
>TRBJ2-2|NA|TRBV6-5
CASSSVGPGTGELFF
>TRBJ1-1|TRBD1|TRBV10-3
CAISARQGEAFF
>TRBJ2-7|TRBD1|TRBV25-1
CASSEWDRSYEQYF
>TRBJ2-3|NA|TRBV27
CASSLGRGLTDTQYF
>TRBJ1-1|TRBD1|TRBV7-9
CASSPGDRGRDTEAFF
>TRBJ1-2|TRBD1|TRBV6-5
CASRSDRVAGYTF
>TRBJ2-7|NA|TRBV29-1
CSALTGTGEQYF